This is a list of T cell receptor beta chains from one sample in a study of blood T cells in healthy people across ages. One entry per CDR3 protein results from TCRdb running MiXCR on the 5' RACE reads. The table lists 850,000 to 1,100,000 distinct CDR3 sequences, around two fifths of them singletons. What was sequenced was blood. These receptors originate from a young man in good health. The conserved cysteine and the conserved F or W are not part of the CDR3 here. Clone size, where shown, is once, few, many, or a class for clones that have expanded.

v_gene	j_gene	abundance	CDR3aa
TRBV12-3/TRBV12-4	NA	NA	ASSLPGDYNEQY
TRBV20-1	TRBJ2-3	few	SARNPWTSGSADTQY
TRBV6-1	TRBJ2-1	NA	ASSLADGAWGYNEQF
TRBV2	TRBJ2-7	few	ASSADRIDEQY
TRBV3-1	TRBJ2-5	NA	ASSQVHRAEEAQY
TRBV12-3/TRBV12-4	TRBJ1-1	NA	ASSTRTDGGVEAF
TRBV2	TRBJ1-5	once	ASMGLNPSKQPQH
TRBV18	TRBJ1-1	NA	ASSPQNSVSEAF
TRBV29-1	TRBJ2-1	many	SAAPRSSSYNEQF
TRBV7-6	TRBJ1-1	NA	AGSAQGFSEAF
TRBV5-1	TRBJ2-1	NA	ASRLQGNEQF
TRBV6-5	TRBJ1-2	few	ASSYSRSGLGYT
TRBV6-6	TRBJ1-1	NA	ASSYSLTGQGAEAF
TRBV13	TRBJ1-2	NA	ASSSRYLTDNYGYT
TRBV11-1	TRBJ1-1	once	ASSSFPAGQNTEAF
TRBV7-2	TRBJ1-2	NA	ASSLITGPFGYT
TRBV20-1	TRBJ2-1	NA	SARDFRGSNEQF
TRBV2	TRBJ2-3	NA	ASKSGGAHTQY
TRBV29-1	TRBJ2-7	many	SVGQESYEQY
TRBV2	TRBJ2-3	NA	AGSDLRGGTDTQY
TRBV25-1	TRBJ2-1	NA	ASRAETYNEQF
TRBV29-1	TRBJ2-5	NA	SIGLLEETQY
TRBV6-5	TRBJ1-2	few	ASSYSIAPNYGYT
TRBV6-5	TRBJ2-1	NA	TSSNNPGLRYNEQF
TRBV6-2/TRBV6-3	TRBJ2-3	few	ASTRRDTQY
TRBV6-6	TRBJ1-1	NA	ASSYPETGGMNTEAF
TRBV9	TRBJ1-2	NA	ASSEGDFDYGYT
TRBV7-9	TRBJ2-1	NA	ASSSLRQGGHNEQF
TRBV12-3/TRBV12-4	TRBJ2-3	NA	ASSLARQGAQY
TRBV7-2	TRBJ2-3	NA	ASSPHFGSGGATDTQY
TRBV12-3/TRBV12-4	TRBJ1-2	many	ASSLERGYT
TRBV27	TRBJ1-1	NA	ASRDRAGVNTEAF
TRBV20-1	TRBJ1-1	NA	SARGHMGLRMNTEAF
TRBV20-1	NA	NA	SANEQY
TRBV6-1	TRBJ2-3	NA	ATTGTGGRRTDTQY
TRBV12-3/TRBV12-4	TRBJ1-5	NA	ASSPLTGLNQPQH
TRBV10-3	TRBJ2-3	NA	AISPISRPDTQY
TRBV20-1	TRBJ2-5	few	SARASGGSGETQY
TRBV7-9	TRBJ1-4	NA	ASSPPTSEKLF
TRBV6-5	TRBJ1-4	NA	ASSYSDRDREKLF
TRBV6-6	TRBJ1-1	few	ASSYSPRDTEAF
TRBV25-1	TRBJ1-4	NA	ASSGYRAQGGEKLF
TRBV6-5	TRBJ1-1	few	ASGLPNTEAF
TRBV20-1	TRBJ1-6	NA	SARDYRKGANSPLH
TRBV4-1	TRBJ2-1	few	ASSQYFPGYNEQF
TRBV27	TRBJ2-1	NA	ASRLNQRPYNEQF